This is a list of T cell receptor beta chains from one sample in a study of T-cell memory formation after mild COVID-19. One entry per CDR3 protein, called by TCRdb with MiXCR from the 5' RACE reads. The data show a few hundred thousand distinct CDR3 sequences, 16% seen once. Material for sequencing was PBMCs or a T cell subset sorted from them (not recorded which). The receptors derive from a man between 18 and 35 years old who had mild COVID-19 (a few samples of this study predate the infection). Cell type and time point are not known. Each CDR3 is given with its conserved first and last residue. The order of the fields is J gene, D gene, clone size, V gene, CDR3 DNA, CDR3 protein. D genes are given only for firm matches. Size is omitted from some rows. Given values are once, few, many or a class for expanded clones.

j_gene: TRBJ2-1; d_gene: -; abundance: -; v_gene: TRBV4-1; CDR3nt: TGCGCCAGCAGCCCCCCAAGGAGGGGTCCCTACAATGAGCAGTTCTTC; CDR3aa: CASSPPRRGPYNEQFF
j_gene: TRBJ1-5; d_gene: -; abundance: few; v_gene: TRBV7-2; CDR3nt: TGTGCCAGCAGCTTAGCCTGGGACGGGCCCCAGCATTTT; CDR3aa: CASSLAWDGPQHF
j_gene: TRBJ2-7; d_gene: TRBD2; abundance: -; v_gene: TRBV6-2/TRBV6-3; CDR3nt: TGTGCCAGCAGCCAACTAGCGCTCGGGGACGAGCAGTACTTC; CDR3aa: CASSQLALGDEQYF
j_gene: TRBJ2-7; d_gene: -; abundance: -; v_gene: TRBV9; CDR3nt: TGTGCCAGCAGCGTAGTCATGAGGGTGTTGACACTTAAATCCTACGAGCAGTACTTC; CDR3aa: CASSVVMRVLTLKSYEQYF
j_gene: TRBJ2-3; d_gene: TRBD2; abundance: -; v_gene: TRBV20-1; CDR3nt: TGCAGTGGAACTAGCGGGGGAACAGATACGCAGTATTTT; CDR3aa: CSGTSGGTDTQYF
j_gene: TRBJ2-3; d_gene: TRBD2; abundance: -; v_gene: TRBV2; CDR3nt: TGTGCCAGCAGTGGTGCGGGGGGCACCACAGATACGCAGTATTTT; CDR3aa: CASSGAGGTTDTQYF
j_gene: TRBJ1-2; d_gene: TRBD1; abundance: -; v_gene: TRBV5-4; CDR3nt: TGTGCCAGCTCGGGCGACAGGGGTGTCTATGGCTACACCTTC; CDR3aa: CASSGDRGVYGYTF
j_gene: TRBJ2-7; d_gene: -; abundance: few; v_gene: TRBV6-2/TRBV6-3; CDR3nt: TGTGCCAGCAGTTACTCGAAGGTACAGGCCGAACAGTACTTC; CDR3aa: CASSYSKVQAEQYF
j_gene: TRBJ2-5; d_gene: TRBD1; abundance: few; v_gene: TRBV10-2; CDR3nt: TGCGCCAGCAGTGAGGGGACAGAAGAGACCCAGTACTTC; CDR3aa: CASSEGTEETQYF
j_gene: TRBJ2-1; d_gene: -; abundance: many; v_gene: TRBV2; CDR3nt: TGTGCCAGCAGGGACACAGGGACTGAGCAGTTCTTC; CDR3aa: CASRDTGTEQFF
j_gene: TRBJ1-2; d_gene: -; abundance: few; v_gene: TRBV20-1; CDR3nt: TGCAGTGCTCACCTCGGGCTTTATGGCTACACCTTC; CDR3aa: CSAHLGLYGYTF
j_gene: TRBJ1-6; d_gene: -; abundance: few; v_gene: TRBV6-2/TRBV6-3; CDR3nt: TGTGCCAGCACCACGGGGCGGTGGAATTCACCCCTCCACTTT; CDR3aa: CASTTGRWNSPLHF
j_gene: TRBJ2-4; d_gene: -; abundance: -; v_gene: TRBV20-1; CDR3nt: TGCAGTGCTAGAGAGGCCAGAAGAGGGGACATTCAGTACTTC; CDR3aa: CSAREARRGDIQYF
j_gene: TRBJ2-1; d_gene: -; abundance: -; v_gene: TRBV5-6; CDR3nt: TGTGCCAGCAGAGGGGGGCTGAGCTCCTACAATGAGCAGTTCTTC; CDR3aa: CASRGGLSSYNEQFF
j_gene: TRBJ2-7; d_gene: TRBD1; abundance: -; v_gene: TRBV4-3; CDR3nt: TGCGCCAGCAGCACCGTGGCAGGGGGCTACGAGCAGTACTTC; CDR3aa: CASSTVAGGYEQYF